This passage covers 11 T cell receptor beta chains from one sample sequenced in a study of T cell responses to AZD1222 COVID-19 vaccine. The data were produced by immunoSEQ multiplex PCR, yet TCRdb's version contains in-frame clones alone and is incomplete. The sample yields under 130,000 clones, about nine tenths seen once. Sequencing used peripheral blood, obtained on day 0 of AZD1222 vaccination. These receptors originate from an adult in good health.

The J gene is TRBJ2-7, the V gene TRBV18, with TRBD2 as a possible D gene (7 bases). The CDR3 covers 13 residues. Germline CDR1 reads KGHSH; CDR2 reads LQKENI. Trimming took 4 bases from V and 5 from J, leaving 12 bases between them. The CDR3 coding sequence is TGTGCCAGCTCACTACAGGGAGGGGACGAGCAGTACTTC. This sequence encodes CASSLQGGDEQYF.

The rearrangement links TRBV23-1 to TRBJ2-7, with 8 bases lining up with TRBD2. TRBV23-1 is an ORF; its function is uncertain. Trimming cost V 7 bases and J 1 base; bases outside gene matches: 15. This CDR3 has 17 residues. The CDR3: CASKKRDRAGASYEQYF. CDR3 DNA sequence: TGCGCCAGCAAGAAGAGGGATAGAGCGGGAGCGTCCTACGAGCAGTACTTC.

This chain uses TRBV27 with TRBJ2-7; D possibly corresponds to TRBD2 (5 bases). V was clipped by 3 bases and J by 3 bases, with 12 bases between them. Germline V gives CDR1 MNHEY, CDR2 SMNVEV (reference sequence). CDR3 length equals 14 residues. The CDR3 DNA reads TGTGCCAGCAGTTTGAGGGCAGAGAACTACGAGCAGTACTTC. It specifies CASSLRAENYEQYF.

Points on this clone: One end of the junction is discordant with germline, which a read error may explain. The V gene is TRBV19, the J gene TRBJ2-2; no firm D call. CDR1 and CDR2 from the germline V gene are LNHDA and SQIVND (reference sequence). This CDR3 is built from 11 residues. CDR3 nucleotide sequence: TGCGCCAGTAGTAGGACCGGGGAGCTGTTTTTT. The encoded protein is CASSRTGELFF.

The chain couples TRBV11-2 to TRBJ1-3; TRBD1 matches 7 bases. The CDR3 contains 15 residues. With 0 bases clipped from V and 5 bases from J, the junction kept 4 bases outside the gene matches. Germline assignment: CDR1 SGHAT and CDR2 FQNNGV. In DNA, the CDR3 is TGTGCCAGCAGCTTAGATGAGACAGGGCGAAACACCATATATTTT. Its protein product is CASSLDETGRNTIYF.

The chain carries TRBV2 and TRBJ2-1; 12 nucleotides line up with TRBD2. The germline V gene has CDR1 SNHLY and CDR2 FYNNEI. V dropped 6 bases and J dropped 7; count of bases not matched to a gene: 7. This CDR3 spans 15 amino acids. CDR3 in amino acids: CASRDTSGRWNEQFF. CDR3 coding DNA: TGTGCCAGCAGAGATACTAGCGGGAGGTGGAATGAGCAGTTCTTC.

The V gene is TRBV6-2 or TRBV6-3, the J gene TRBJ2-3; 11 bases fit TRBD2. The V gene's germline CDR1 is MNHEY and CDR2 SVGEGT. The ends lost 6 bases at V and 6 bases at J; junction bases unmatched: 8. This CDR3 is 15 amino acids long. The CDR3 reads CASSPGTSGTDTQYF. Here the CDR3 DNA reads TGTGCCAGCAGCCCCGGGACTAGCGGTACCGATACGCAGTATTTT.

The V and J genes are TRBV11-2 and TRBJ1-3; 7 bases line up with TRBD1. The length of the CDR3 is 17 residues. The V gene's germline CDR1 is SGHAT and CDR2 FQNNGV. J gave up 6 bases and V 4 bases, and 15 bases lay outside the gene matches. This CDR3 reads CASSSPSGTALVNTIYF. CDR3 nucleotides: TGTGCCAGCAGCTCCCCTTCGGGGACAGCGCTTGTAAACACCATATATTTT.

CDR3 in DNA: TGTGCCAGCAGCCGCTGGGGGCGAAACACCGGGGAGCTGTTTTTT. Its protein is CASSRWGRNTGELFF. This chain uses TRBV5-6 with TRBJ2-2, with D possibly TRBD1 on 6 matching bases. V gave up 4 bases and J gave up 2 bases, with 12 bases separating them. Germline CDR1 and CDR2: SGHDT and YYEEEE. The CDR3 contains 15 residues.

Concerning this clone: One junction end does not reproduce the germline sequence, and a read error may be involved. At the DNA level, this CDR3 is encoded by other sequences in the same sample as well. The chain joins TRBV24-1 to TRBJ2-7; TRBD1 agrees at 8 bases. In germline, CDR1 is KGHDR, CDR2 SFDVKD. This CDR3 region has 13 residues. The DNA of the CDR3 is TGCGCCACCAGTCAGACAGGGGTCTACGAGCAGTACTTC. It codes for CATSQTGVYEQYF.

This clone was seen a single time. This chain's CDR3 is CASSETSGRAYEQYF. DNA of the CDR3: TGTGCCAGCAGTGAGACTAGCGGGAGGGCCTACGAGCAGTACTTC. The rearrangement joins TRBV2 to TRBJ2-7, with 14 nucleotides matching TRBD2. The CDR3 is 15 residues long. V dropped 3 bases and J dropped 2; count of bases not matched to a gene: 0. From germline, CDR1 is SNHLY and CDR2 FYNNEI.